Each of the 4 T cell receptor beta chains below was sequenced from the same sample in a study of beta chain features in type 1 diabetes. Study results and caveats: When Type 1 diabetes patients were examined, their TCRB CDR3s proved moderately but significantly shorter in all four CD4+ subsets.

Sequenced material consisted of expressed TCRB transcripts (all of the isolated RNA was reverse transcribed). Some clones are missing from TCRdb's copy, which holds only in-frame ones; the method was immunoSEQ multiplex PCR. The table shows some 170,000 clones, with around 63% occurring only once. These receptors' targets are unknown. What was sequenced was naive CD4+ T cells from blood. These receptors were collected from a man aged 25-45 years with type 1 diabetes.

A single count supports this clone. V gene TRBV29-1 combines with J gene TRBJ2-1; D remains ambiguous. V shed 7 bases and J shed 8 bases, with 15 bases lying between them. The CDR3 contains 12 residues. Germline V CDR1 and CDR2: SQVTM, ANQGSEA. CDR3 amino acids: CSGKVAQDEQFF. Here the CDR3 DNA reads TGCAGCGGCAAAGTGGCTCAGGATGAGCAGTTCTTC.

Here the CDR3 DNA reads TGCAGCGTCCGGACGCGAACACTGAACACTGAAGCTTTCTTT. Its translation: CSVRTRTLNTEAFF. The V gene is TRBV29-1, the J gene TRBJ1-1; D is undetermined. The germline V and J ends were trimmed by 6 bases and 0 bases, with 14 bases remaining between them. Germline values: CDR1 SQVTM, CDR2 ANQGSEA. This CDR3 has 14 amino acids.

The gene calls are TRBV7-9 and TRBJ2-3; 7 bases agree with TRBD1. V shed 5 bases, J shed 3 bases, and the junction held 8 bases outside the gene matches. CDR1 is SEHNR, CDR2 FQNEAQ, per germline (reference sequence). The CDR3 loop spans 15 amino acids. The CDR3 region has the DNA TGTGCCAGCAGCATAGACACAGGGGTAACAGATACGCAGTATTTT. This gives the protein CASSIDTGVTDTQYF.

This chain joins TRBV10-1 and TRBJ2-7; 12 bases line up with TRBD1. V lost 6 bases, J lost 5 bases, and 5 bases stayed unmatched. Germline CDR1 and CDR2: WNHNN and SYGVQD (reference sequence). CDR3 size: 14 residues. The CDR3 protein is CASSRGQGANEQYF. The CDR3 DNA sequence: TGCGCCAGCAGCCGGGGACAGGGGGCCAACGAGCAGTACTTC.